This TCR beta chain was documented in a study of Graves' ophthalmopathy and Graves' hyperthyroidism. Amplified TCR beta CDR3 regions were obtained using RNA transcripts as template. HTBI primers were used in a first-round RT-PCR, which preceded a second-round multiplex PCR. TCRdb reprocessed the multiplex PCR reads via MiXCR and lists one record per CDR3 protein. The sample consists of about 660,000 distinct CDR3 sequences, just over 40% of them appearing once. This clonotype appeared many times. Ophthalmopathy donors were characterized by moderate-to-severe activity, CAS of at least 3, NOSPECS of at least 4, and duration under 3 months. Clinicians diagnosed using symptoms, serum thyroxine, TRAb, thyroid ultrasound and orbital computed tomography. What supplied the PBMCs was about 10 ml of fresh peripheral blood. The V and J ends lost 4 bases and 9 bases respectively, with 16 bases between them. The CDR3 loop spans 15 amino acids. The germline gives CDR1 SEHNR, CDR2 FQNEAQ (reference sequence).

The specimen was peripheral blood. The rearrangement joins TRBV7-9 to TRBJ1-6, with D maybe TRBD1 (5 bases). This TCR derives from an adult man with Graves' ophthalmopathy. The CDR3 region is CASSSGREASSPLHF. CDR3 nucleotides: TGTGCCAGCAGCTCCGGCAGGGAGGCCAGTTCACCCCTCCACTTT.